This TCR beta chain is drawn from a study of T-cell reconstitution after alpha-beta-depleted transplantation in children. J lost 8 bases, V lost 6 bases, and 6 bases had no gene match. The CDR3 loop spans 15 amino acids. Study conclusions and caveats: High day-60 TCRbeta diversity in some patients came from surviving recipient T cells and thymic progenitors. By about two months after transplant, alpha-beta T cells reportedly arose from several hundred graft clones that had expanded. At one year after transplant, newly produced T cells mostly accounted for T-cell counts and diversity.

Using unique molecular identifiers, the investigators prepared the TCRbeta library. TCRdb analysed the PCR reads with MiXCR anew, one entry per CDR3 protein. The table lists 450,000 to 700,000 distinct CDR3 sequences, roughly 30% of them singletons. Concerning this clonotype itself: The antigen is undetermined.

The clonotype was recovered from a boy in the first two years of life with Wiskott-Aldrich syndrome, due to receive a stem cell transplant. This material consisted of PBMCs, taken before TCRalphabeta/CD19-depleted stem cell transplant. The chain employs TRBV12-3 or TRBV12-4 and TRBJ2-1; TRBD2 matches at 14 bases. The CDR3 protein is CASSRGTSGSDEQFF. In nucleotides, the CDR3 is TGTGCCAGCAGCCGCGGGACTAGCGGGAGCGATGAGCAGTTCTTC.